This TCR beta chain was obtained from a study of shared clonotypes between healthy human individuals. Study background: Three plates were used per donor for CD4 naive, three for CD4 memory, two for CD8 naive and one for CD8 memory. Points from the study as a whole: Clonotype sharing among the donors was expected to vary with sequencing depth.

This clone came up once. Its specificity is not known. Deletions cut 0 bases from V and 6 bases from J, with 7 bases between. The CDR3 sequence is 13 residues long. Germline V gene lookup returns CDR1 SGDLS and CDR2 YYNGEE. The assay was carried out at the deep level. Sequencing used immunoSEQ multiplex PCR; TCRdb keeps in-frame clones, though not all of them. The data hold about 1.1 million clones, with more than 75% observed a single time. This chain links TRBV9 with TRBJ1-5, with D possibly being TRBD1 (6 bases). The sequence came from a young man in good health. Some clones in this sample may be carry-over from other donors' samples. The sequenced material came from memory CD4+ T cells from PBMCs. Regarding subset: CD45RA-negative fraction. This CDR3 is CASSVGTAQPQHF. As DNA, the CDR3 is TGTGCCAGCAGCGTAGGGACAGCTCAGCCCCAGCATTTT.